This is a list of T cell receptor beta chains from one sample in a study of T-cell reconstitution after alpha-beta-depleted transplantation in children. MiXCR, applied by TCRdb to the PCR reads, yields one record per CDR3 protein. The profile covers roughly 48,000 distinct CDR3 sequences, with 5.8% appearing a single time and over 30% taken by the ten largest. This specimen was PBMCs, mostly from graft donor cells, taken 60 days after TCRalphabeta/CD19-depleted stem cell transplant. The source of these receptors is a female patient aged 2-9 years who had a stem cell transplant for aplastic anemia, so the T cells may come from the graft donor. Both conserved end residues are part of each CDR3. D genes are given only for firm matches. A row's size may be missing; if present it is once, few, many or a size class.

TRBJ2-1	TRBV18	many	TRBD2	TGTGCCAGCTCACCACTAGCGGGAGGTGGCGGTGAGCAGTTCTTC	CASSPLAGGGGEQFF
TRBJ2-1	TRBV12-3/TRBV12-4	many	-	TGTGCCAGCAGTTCTTCCGGGACTTACAATGAGCAGTTCTTC	CASSSSGTYNEQFF
TRBJ2-5	TRBV5-8	few	-	TGTGCCAGCAGCTTGGTCGGTTTTGGGGGGAGTTATGAGACCCAGTACTTC	CASSLVGFGGSYETQYF
TRBJ2-7	TRBV3-1	many	-	TGTGCCAGCAGCTCACACACAGGGTTCGGGGACGAGCAGTACTTC	CASSSHTGFGDEQYF
TRBJ2-3	TRBV28	-	-	TGTGCCAGCAGTTTTGGAGGGGGAAGTAGCACAGATACGCAGTATTTT	CASSFGGGSSTDTQYF
TRBJ2-1	TRBV28	many	-	TGTGCCAGTACCAGAAGCTCCTACAATGAGCAGTTCTTC	CASTRSSYNEQFF
TRBJ2-7	TRBV30	many	-	TGTGCCTGGAGTGTATCGAGGGGATCCGAGCAGTACTTC	CAWSVSRGSEQYF
TRBJ1-6	TRBV5-1	many	-	TGCGCCAGCAGTCCCTCCGGGCAATCGGGATCACCCCTCCACTTT	CASSPSGQSGSPLHF
TRBJ2-5	TRBV5-4	many	-	TGTGCCAGCAGCTTGCCTTCCACGAAAGAGACCCAGTACTTC	CASSLPSTKETQYF
TRBJ2-7	TRBV28	many	-	TGTGCCAGCAGTTCCCGGGCCCAGTTTTCTACGATTGCTGGGTACTTC	CASSSRAQFSTIAGYF
TRBJ2-1	TRBV6-6	many	TRBD2	TGTGCCAGCAGTTACTCGACTAGCGGGAGGGCCAATGAGCAGTTCTTC	CASSYSTSGRANEQFF
TRBJ1-2	TRBV11-2	-	-	TGTGCCAGCAGCTTTCAAGGGTATGGCTACACCTTC	CASSFQGYGYTF
TRBJ2-3	TRBV3-1	many	-	TGTGCCAGCAGCCAAGATCCGAAAGATACGCAGTATTTT	CASSQDPKDTQYF
TRBJ2-7	TRBV4-2	many	-	TGTGCCAGCAGCCAGGGGGGCGACGAGCAGTACTTC	CASSQGGDEQYF
TRBJ2-7	TRBV20-1	many	-	TGCAGTGCTAGAGTGCGGGGACTCCTAACCTACGGGCAGTACTTC	CSARVRGLLTYGQYF
TRBJ1-1	TRBV5-1	many	-	TGCGCCAGCAGCTGGGAGGGGAACACTGAAGCTTTCTTT	CASSWEGNTEAFF
TRBJ1-1	TRBV28	many	-	TGTGCCAGCAGCCCCCGACAGGTCCTCATGAACACTGAAGCTTTCTTT	CASSPRQVLMNTEAFF
TRBJ2-1	TRBV9	many	TRBD1	TGTGTCAGCAGCGTAGTCGACAGGGGTGTCGAGCAGTTCTTC	CVSSVVDRGVEQFF
TRBJ2-7	TRBV2	-	TRBD1	TGTGCCAGCACGGGACAGGGCTACGAGCAGTACTTC	CASTGQGYEQYF
TRBJ2-2	TRBV3-1	many	TRBD2	TGTGCCAGCAGCTACGGGACTAGCGGGAGAACCGGGGAGCTGTTTTTT	CASSYGTSGRTGELFF
TRBJ2-3	TRBV3-1	many	TRBD2	TGTGCCAGCAGCCTTCGTAGCGGGGGCCGCACAGATACGCAGTATTTT	CASSLRSGGRTDTQYF
TRBJ1-5	TRBV28	many	TRBD1	TGTGCCAGCAGCCCCGACAGGGCCAATCAGCCCCAGCATTTT	CASSPDRANQPQHF
TRBJ2-2	TRBV7-7	few	TRBD2	TGTGCTAGCAGCCCTCAAGCGGGAGTGAACACCGGGGAGCTGTTTTTT	CASSPQAGVNTGELFF
TRBJ2-5	TRBV20-1	many	-	TGCAGTGCTAGAGTGGGGCAAGAGACCCAGTACTTC	CSARVGQETQYF
TRBJ2-7	TRBV29-1	medium-sized	TRBD2	TGCAGCGTTGATGTGGCTAGCGGGAGTGTATCCTACGAGCAGTACTTC	CSVDVASGSVSYEQYF
TRBJ2-3	TRBV28	few	TRBD2	TGTGCCAGCAGTTTCTCTAGCGGGCCCTTGGGTACGCAGTATTTT	CASSFSSGPLGTQYF
TRBJ2-1	TRBV4-2	many	TRBD1	TGTGCCAGCAGCCAAGATGGGACAGCGAGGAATGAGCAGTTCTTC	CASSQDGTARNEQFF
TRBJ1-1	TRBV29-1	many	TRBD1	TGCAGCGTTACGGGACAGTTGAACACTGAAGCTTTCTTT	CSVTGQLNTEAFF
TRBJ2-6	TRBV28	few	-	TGTGCCAGCAGTTCCTGGACGGACCCTGGGGCCAACGTCCTGACTTTC	CASSSWTDPGANVLTF
TRBJ1-2	TRBV2	-	-	TGTGCCAGCAGCAAGGGAAGAACAAACTATGGCTACACCTTC	CASSKGRTNYGYTF
TRBJ1-4	TRBV14	few	TRBD1	TGTGCCAGCAGCACGGGACAGGGGGTTCAGAATAATGAAAAACTGTTTTTT	CASSTGQGVQNNEKLFF
TRBJ1-1	TRBV28	-	-	TGTGCCAGCACCCCACCCCGGGGCCAGAACACTGAAGCTTTCTTT	CASTPPRGQNTEAFF
TRBJ2-1	TRBV30	many	TRBD2	TGTGCCTGGACCCTAAGGGGGGGACTAGTGACTAACAATGAGCAGTTCTTC	CAWTLRGGLVTNNEQFF
TRBJ2-1	TRBV5-1	many	-	TGCGCCAGCAGCTTGTCAGGTAGCCTATCCTACAATGAGCAGTTCTTC	CASSLSGSLSYNEQFF
TRBJ1-1	TRBV7-9	many	-	TGTGCCAGCAGCTCCAGCAGGCGTAACACTGAAGCTTTCTTT	CASSSSRRNTEAFF
TRBJ2-6	TRBV5-5	many	-	TGTGCCAGCAGCTTGGCCGACACAGGGATGGGGGCTGGGGCCAACGTCCTGACTTTC	CASSLADTGMGAGANVLTF
TRBJ2-7	TRBV20-1	many	-	TGCAGTGCTAGAGTAGTTTCGGGGACTCGCCTTAGCGACGAGCAGTACTTC	CSARVVSGTRLSDEQYF
TRBJ2-2	TRBV24-1	many	-	TGTGCCGCCCCTGTCTCCCGTGCAACAGGATTCGGGGAGCTGTTTTTT	CAAPVSRATGFGELFF
TRBJ2-6	TRBV7-9	many	-	TGTGCCAGCAGCCTCGACTGGGTATCGGGGGCCAACGTCCTGACTTTC	CASSLDWVSGANVLTF
TRBJ1-2	TRBV20-1	many	-	TGCAGTGCTGGGGCGTTTTCCGGGCGGGGGCAAGGTGGCTACACCTTC	CSAGAFSGRGQGGYTF
TRBJ2-1	TRBV12-3/TRBV12-4	medium-sized	-	TGTGCCAGCAGTTTGGGGAATGAGCAGTTCTTC	CASSLGNEQFF
TRBJ2-3	TRBV20-1	many	TRBD2	TGCAGTGCCGTGACTAGCGGGAGGGATACGCAGTATTTT	CSAVTSGRDTQYF